The next 9 T cell receptor beta chains were all read from a single sample in a study of beta chain features in type 1 diabetes. Reverse transcription of all isolated RNA meant that expressed TCRB transcripts were sequenced. This table comes from immunoSEQ multiplex PCR, and its TCRdb copy is limited to in-frame clones, with some not included. The sample has roughly 250,000 clones, over 7.5% seen once. What was sequenced was naive CD4+ T cells from blood. These receptors were taken from a woman aged 18-30 years in good health.

This clone was seen a handful of times. The V gene is TRBV7-9, the J gene TRBJ2-3; 11 bases align to TRBD2. The V segment lost 3 bases and the J segment 2 bases; nucleotides outside the gene matches: 4. The CDR3 extends over 16 amino acids. Germline V gene data show CDR1 as SEHNR and CDR2 as FQNEAQ (reference sequence). The CDR3, as DNA: TGTGCCAGCAGCTTTCCTAGCGGGAGGATCACAGATACGCAGTATTTT. As protein: CASSFPSGRITDTQYF.

The CDR3 coding sequence is TGTGCCTGGACCTCAGGGCCAGGGGGCTATGGCTACACCTTC. Amino acids: CAWTSGPGGYGYTF. The chain joins TRBV30 to TRBJ1-2, with TRBD1 matching over 7 bases. With 4 bases clipped from V and 4 bases from J, the junction kept 9 bases outside the gene matches. Germline CDR1 GTSNPN, CDR2 SVGIG (reference sequence). The CDR3 is 14 amino acids.

This clone was seen more than once but under ten times. J is TRBJ2-3 and V is TRBV14, with 9 bases matching TRBD1. J was trimmed by 4 bases and V by 0 bases; bases with no gene match: 8. Germline CDR1 is SGHDN and CDR2 is FVKESK. The CDR3 covers 17 residues. The CDR3, as DNA: TGTGCCAGCAGCCAAGATCTGAACAGGGGGCTATCAGATACGCAGTATTTT. It encodes CASSQDLNRGLSDTQYF.

This clone was found a few times. This chain connects TRBV6-5 to TRBJ2-6; a weak D match, TRBD1 (7 bases). V was shortened by 4 bases and J by 2 bases, with 12 bases between the two germline ends. The CDR3 totals 16 residues. The germline gives CDR1 MNHEY, CDR2 SVGAGI. The CDR3 protein is CASSSGGGTGANVLTF. In DNA form, the CDR3 reads TGTGCCAGCAGTTCAGGGGGAGGCACTGGGGCCAACGTCCTGACTTTC.

This chain uses TRBV5-4 with TRBJ1-6, with 9 bases matching TRBD1. V dropped 5 bases and J dropped 7; count of bases not matched to a gene: 4. This CDR3 is built from 14 residues. The V gene's germline CDR1 is SGHNT and CDR2 YYREEE (reference sequence). Here the CDR3 DNA reads TGTGCCAGCAGACCCGGGACAGGGAATTCACCCCTCCACTTT. Translated: CASRPGTGNSPLHF.

This clone was observed a handful of times. The J gene is TRBJ2-4, the V gene TRBV14, with 12 nucleotides matching TRBD1. The V gene end was trimmed by 2 bases and the J gene end by 7 bases; junction bases not matched to a gene: 6. The CDR3 is made up of 16 amino acids. In germline, CDR1 is SGHDN, CDR2 FVKESK. CDR3 coding DNA: TGTGCCAGCAGCCAATACCGGGACAGGGGGCGCAACATTCAGTACTTC. Translating it yields CASSQYRDRGRNIQYF. Full variable domain (outside the CDR3, taken from reference TRBV14 and TRBJ2-4): EAGVTQFPSHSVIEKGQTVTLRCDPISGHDNLYWYRRVMGKEIKFLLHFVKESKQDESGMPNNRFLAERTGGTYSTLKVQPAELEDSGVYFCASSQYRDRGRNIQYFGAGTRLSVL.

This clone showed up many times. The chain combines TRBV18 with TRBJ2-7, with a weak D call TRBD2 (5 bases). Germline V CDR1 and CDR2: KGHSH, LQKENI. CDR3 length: 14 amino acids. V lost 3 bases and J lost 4, with 13 bases in between. The CDR3 sequence: CASSPLPPGYEQYF. In nucleotides, the CDR3 is TGTGCCAGCTCACCTCTCCCTCCGGGATACGAGCAGTACTTC.

The chain carries TRBV11-2 and TRBJ1-5, with D perhaps matching TRBD1 (5 bases). This CDR3 comprises 16 residues. V was clipped by 4 bases and J by 4 bases, with 17 bases between them. The V gene's germline CDR1 is SGHAT and CDR2 FQNNGV. The CDR3 here is CASSSRTGTANQPQHF. DNA for the CDR3: TGTGCCAGCAGCTCACGCACCGGGACTGCGAATCAGCCCCAGCATTTT.

This clone was seen more than once but under ten times. The chain joins TRBV9 to TRBJ2-1; 8 bases line up with TRBD2. CDR3 length: 15 residues. The V segment lost 0 bases and the J segment 7 bases; nucleotides outside the gene matches: 6. From germline, CDR1 is SGDLS and CDR2 YYNGEE. The CDR3 sequence is CASSVETSGLNEQFF. CDR3 nucleotides: TGTGCCAGCAGCGTAGAAACTAGCGGATTGAATGAGCAGTTCTTC.